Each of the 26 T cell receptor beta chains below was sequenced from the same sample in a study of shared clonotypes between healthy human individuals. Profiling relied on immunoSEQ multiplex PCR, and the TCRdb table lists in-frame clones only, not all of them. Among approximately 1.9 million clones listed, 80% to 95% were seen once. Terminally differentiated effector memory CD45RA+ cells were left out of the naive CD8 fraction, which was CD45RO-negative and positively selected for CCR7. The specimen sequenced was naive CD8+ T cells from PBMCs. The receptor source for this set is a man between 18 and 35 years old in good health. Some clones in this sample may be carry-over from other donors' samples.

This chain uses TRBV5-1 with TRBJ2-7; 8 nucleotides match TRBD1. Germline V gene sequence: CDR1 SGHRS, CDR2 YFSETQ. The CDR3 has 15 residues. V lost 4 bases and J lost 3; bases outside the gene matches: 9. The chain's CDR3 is CASSPTGALVYEQYF. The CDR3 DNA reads TGCGCCAGCAGCCCGACAGGGGCGTTGGTCTACGAGCAGTACTTC.

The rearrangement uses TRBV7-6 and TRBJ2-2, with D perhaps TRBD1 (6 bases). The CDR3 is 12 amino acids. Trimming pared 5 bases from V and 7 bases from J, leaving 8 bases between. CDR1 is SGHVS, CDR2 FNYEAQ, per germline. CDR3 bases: TGTGCCAGCAGCCCGACAGGCGGGGAGCTGTTTTTT. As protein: CASSPTGGELFF.

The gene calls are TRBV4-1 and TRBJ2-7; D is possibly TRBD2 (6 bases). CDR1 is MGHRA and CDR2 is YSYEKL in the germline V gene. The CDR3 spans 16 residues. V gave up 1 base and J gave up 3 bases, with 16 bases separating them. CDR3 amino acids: CASSQAMASEYYEQYF. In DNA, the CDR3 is TGCGCCAGCAGCCAAGCCATGGCTAGCGAGTACTACGAGCAGTACTTC.

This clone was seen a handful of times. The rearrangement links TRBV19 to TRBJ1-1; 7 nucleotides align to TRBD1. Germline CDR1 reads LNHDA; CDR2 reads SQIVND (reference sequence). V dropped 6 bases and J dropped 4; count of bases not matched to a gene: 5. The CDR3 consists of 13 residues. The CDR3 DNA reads TGTGCCAGTAGGGGGGCAGGGGGCACTGAAGCTTTCTTT. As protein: CASRGAGGTEAFF.

The CDR3 loop is CAWSVQGGSEKLFF. The CDR3 DNA sequence: TGTGCCTGGAGTGTACAAGGGGGCAGTGAAAAACTGTTTTTT. The chain recombines TRBV30 with TRBJ1-4; 7 positions match TRBD1. The CDR3 has 14 residues. V shed 0 bases and J 7 bases; nucleotides not matched to a gene: 5. CDR1 and CDR2 (germline): GTSNPN, SVGIG (reference sequence). Full variable domain (missing parts from reference TRBV30 and TRBJ1-4): SQTIHQWPATLVQPVGSPLSLECTVEGTSNPNLYWYRQAAGRGLQLLFYSVGIGQISSEVPQNLSASRPQDRQFILSSKKLLLSDSGFYLCAWSVQGGSEKLFFGSGTQLSVL.

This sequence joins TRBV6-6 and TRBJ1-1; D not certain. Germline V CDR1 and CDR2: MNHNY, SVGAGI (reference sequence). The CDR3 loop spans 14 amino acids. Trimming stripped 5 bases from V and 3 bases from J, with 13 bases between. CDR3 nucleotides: TGTGCCAGCAGTCTGGCGGCAGCGTACACTGAAGCTTTCTTT. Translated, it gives CASSLAAAYTEAFF.

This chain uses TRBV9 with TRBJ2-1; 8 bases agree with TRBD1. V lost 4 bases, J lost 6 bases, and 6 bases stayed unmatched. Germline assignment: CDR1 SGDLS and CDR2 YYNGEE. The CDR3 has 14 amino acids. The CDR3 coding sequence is TGTGCCAGCAGCTCCCGGACAGGGATCAATGAGCAGTTCTTC. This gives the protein CASSSRTGINEQFF.

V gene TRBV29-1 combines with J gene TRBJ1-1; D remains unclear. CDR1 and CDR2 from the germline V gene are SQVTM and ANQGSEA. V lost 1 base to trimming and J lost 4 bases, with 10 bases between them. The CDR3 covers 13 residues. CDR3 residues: CSVEAGVITEAFF. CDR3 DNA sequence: TGCAGCGTTGAAGCTGGCGTAATCACTGAAGCTTTCTTT. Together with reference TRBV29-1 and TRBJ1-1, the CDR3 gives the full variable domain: SAVISQKPSRDICQRGTSLTIQCQVDSQVTMMFWYRQQPGQSLTLIATANQGSEATYESGFVIDKFPISRPNLTFSTLTVSNMSPEDSSIYLCSVEAGVITEAFFGQGTRLTVV.

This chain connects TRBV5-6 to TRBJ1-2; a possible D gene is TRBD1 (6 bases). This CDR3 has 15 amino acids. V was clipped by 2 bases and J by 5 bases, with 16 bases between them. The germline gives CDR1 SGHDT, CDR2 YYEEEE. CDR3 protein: CASSFVGGGKYGYTF. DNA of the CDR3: TGTGCCAGCAGCTTTGTCGGGGGCGGGAAATATGGCTACACCTTC.

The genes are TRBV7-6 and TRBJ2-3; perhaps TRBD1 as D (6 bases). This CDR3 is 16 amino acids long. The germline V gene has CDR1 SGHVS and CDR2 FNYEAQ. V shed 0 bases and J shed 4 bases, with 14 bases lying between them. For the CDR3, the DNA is TGTGCCAGCAGCTTAGCTCTAGCTCCAGGGGCAGATACGCAGTATTTT. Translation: CASSLALAPGADTQYF. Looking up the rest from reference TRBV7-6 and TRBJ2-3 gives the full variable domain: GAGVSQSPRYKVTKRGQDVALRCDPISGHVSLYWYRQALGQGPEFLTYFNYEAQQDKSGLPNDRFSAERPEGSISTLTIQRTEQRDSAMYRCASSLALAPGADTQYFGPGTRLTVL.

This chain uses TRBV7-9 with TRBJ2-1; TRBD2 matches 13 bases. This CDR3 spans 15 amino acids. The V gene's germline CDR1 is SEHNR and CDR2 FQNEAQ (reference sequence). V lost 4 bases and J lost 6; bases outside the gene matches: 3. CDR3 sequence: CASSSGLAGPNEQFF. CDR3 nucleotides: TGTGCCAGCAGCTCGGGACTAGCGGGACCCAATGAGCAGTTCTTC.

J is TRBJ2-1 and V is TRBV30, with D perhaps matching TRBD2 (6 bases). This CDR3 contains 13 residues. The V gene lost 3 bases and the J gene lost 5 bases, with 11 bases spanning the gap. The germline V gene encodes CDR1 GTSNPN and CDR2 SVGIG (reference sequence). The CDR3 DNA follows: TGTGCCTGGAGCGAACTAGCCCACAATGAGCAGTTCTTC. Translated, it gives CAWSELAHNEQFF.

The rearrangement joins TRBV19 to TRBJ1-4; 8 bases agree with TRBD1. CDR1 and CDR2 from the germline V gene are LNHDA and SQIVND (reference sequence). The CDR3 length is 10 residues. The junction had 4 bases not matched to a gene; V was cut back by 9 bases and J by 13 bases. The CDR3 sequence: CASLQGGLFF. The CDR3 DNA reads TGTGCCAGCCTACAGGGGGGACTGTTTTTT.

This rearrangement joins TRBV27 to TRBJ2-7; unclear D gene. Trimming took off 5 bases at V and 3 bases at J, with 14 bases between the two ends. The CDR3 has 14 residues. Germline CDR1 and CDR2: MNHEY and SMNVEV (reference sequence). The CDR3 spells CASSRGVFNYEQYF. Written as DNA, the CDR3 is TGTGCCAGCAGTAGAGGAGTATTCAACTACGAGCAGTACTTC.

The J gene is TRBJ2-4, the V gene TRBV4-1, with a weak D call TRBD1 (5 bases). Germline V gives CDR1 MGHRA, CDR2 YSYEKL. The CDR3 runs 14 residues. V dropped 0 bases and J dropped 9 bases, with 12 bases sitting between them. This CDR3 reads CASSQDQGSGIQYF. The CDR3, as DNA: TGCGCCAGCAGCCAAGATCAGGGTTCGGGCATTCAGTACTTC.

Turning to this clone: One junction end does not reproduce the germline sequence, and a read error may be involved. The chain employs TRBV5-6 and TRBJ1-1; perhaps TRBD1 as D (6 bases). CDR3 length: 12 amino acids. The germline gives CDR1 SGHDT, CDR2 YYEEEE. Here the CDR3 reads CASRLAQGRPFF. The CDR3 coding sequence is TGTGCCAGCAGATTGGCCCAGGGGAGACCTTTCTTT. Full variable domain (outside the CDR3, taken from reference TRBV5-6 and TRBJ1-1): DAGVTQSPTHLIKTRGQQVTLRCSPKSGHDTVSWYQQALGQGPQFIFQYYEEEERQRGNFPDRFSGHQFPNYSSELNVNALLLGDSALYLCASRLAQGRPFFGQGTRLTVV.

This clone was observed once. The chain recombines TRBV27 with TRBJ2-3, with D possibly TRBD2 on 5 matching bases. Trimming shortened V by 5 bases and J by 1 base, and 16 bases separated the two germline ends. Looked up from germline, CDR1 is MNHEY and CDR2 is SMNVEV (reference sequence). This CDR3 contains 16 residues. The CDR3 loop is CASSLEGPLGTDTQYF. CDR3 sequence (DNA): TGTGCCAGCAGTCTAGAGGGCCCCCTAGGCACAGATACGCAGTATTTT.

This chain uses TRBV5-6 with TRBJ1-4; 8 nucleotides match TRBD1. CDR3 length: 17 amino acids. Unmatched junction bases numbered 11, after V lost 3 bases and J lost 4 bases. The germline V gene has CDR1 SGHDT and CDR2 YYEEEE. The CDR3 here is CASSSFTWTGLNEKLFF. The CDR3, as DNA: TGTGCCAGCAGCTCCTTCACATGGACAGGGCTTAATGAAAAACTGTTTTTT.

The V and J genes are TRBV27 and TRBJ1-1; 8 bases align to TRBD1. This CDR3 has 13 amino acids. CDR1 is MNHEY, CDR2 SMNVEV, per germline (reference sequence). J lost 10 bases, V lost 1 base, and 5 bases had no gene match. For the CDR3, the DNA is TGTGCCAGCAGTTTATTCCTCAGGGGGCGAGCTTTCTTT. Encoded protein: CASSLFLRGRAFF.

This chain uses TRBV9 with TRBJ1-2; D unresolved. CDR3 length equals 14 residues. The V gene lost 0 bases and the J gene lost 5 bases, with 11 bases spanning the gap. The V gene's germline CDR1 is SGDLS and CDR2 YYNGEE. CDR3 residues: CASSVGLGGYGYTF. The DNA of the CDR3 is TGTGCCAGCAGCGTAGGATTGGGAGGGTATGGCTACACCTTC.

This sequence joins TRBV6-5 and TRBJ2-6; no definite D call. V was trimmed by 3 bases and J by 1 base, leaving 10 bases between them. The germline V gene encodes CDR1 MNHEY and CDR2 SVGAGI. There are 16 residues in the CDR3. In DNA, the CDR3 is TGTGCCAGCAGTTATAGGTCCACTTCTGGGGCCAACGTCCTGACTTTC. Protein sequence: CASSYRSTSGANVLTF.

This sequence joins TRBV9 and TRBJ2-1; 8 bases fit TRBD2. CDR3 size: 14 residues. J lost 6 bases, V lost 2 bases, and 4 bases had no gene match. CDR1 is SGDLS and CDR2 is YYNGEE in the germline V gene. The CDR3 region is CASSVSGSSNEQFF. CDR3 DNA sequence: TGTGCCAGCAGCGTGAGCGGGAGCTCCAATGAGCAGTTCTTC. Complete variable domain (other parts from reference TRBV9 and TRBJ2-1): DSGVTQTPKHLITATGQRVTLRCSPRSGDLSVYWYQQSLDQGLQFLIQYYNGEERAKGNILERFSAQQFPDLHSELNLSSLELGDSALYFCASSVSGSSNEQFFGPGTRLTVL.

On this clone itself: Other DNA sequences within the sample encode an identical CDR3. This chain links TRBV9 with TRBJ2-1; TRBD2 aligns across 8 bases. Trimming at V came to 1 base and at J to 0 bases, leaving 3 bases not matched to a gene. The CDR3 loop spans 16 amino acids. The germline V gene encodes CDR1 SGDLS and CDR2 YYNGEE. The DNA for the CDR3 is TGTGCCAGCAGCGTAAGGGCGGGAGGCTCCTACAATGAGCAGTTCTTC. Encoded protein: CASSVRAGGSYNEQFF.

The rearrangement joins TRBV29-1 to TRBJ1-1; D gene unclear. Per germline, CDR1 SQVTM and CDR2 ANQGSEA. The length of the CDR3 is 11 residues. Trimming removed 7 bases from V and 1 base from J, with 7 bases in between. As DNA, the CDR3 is TGCAGCGCAGAGAGGAACACTGAAGCTTTCTTT. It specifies CSAERNTEAFF.

DNA for the CDR3: TGTGCCAGCAGCTTCCTCCCGGGACAGAGCACCTACGAGCAGTACTTC. Protein sequence: CASSFLPGQSTYEQYF. The chain joins TRBV5-5 to TRBJ2-7; 7 bases map to TRBD1. The germline CDR1 and CDR2 sequences are SGHKS and YYEKEE (reference sequence). The CDR3 is made up of 16 amino acids. J was trimmed by 2 bases and V by 2 bases; bases with no gene match: 10.

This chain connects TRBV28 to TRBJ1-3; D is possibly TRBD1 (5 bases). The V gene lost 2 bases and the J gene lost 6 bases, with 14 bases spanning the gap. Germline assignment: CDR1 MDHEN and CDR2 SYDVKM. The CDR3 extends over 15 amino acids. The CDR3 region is CASSLSPQGENTIYF. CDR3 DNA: TGTGCCAGCAGTTTAAGTCCCCAGGGTGAAAACACCATATATTTT.